Sequencing of this T cell receptor beta chain was carried out in a study of PD-L1 blockade in urothelial cancer. Study information: Administration of atezolizumab to patients began around 2014, at 1,200 mg intravenously every 3 weeks. Most of the 29 patients were men whose urothelial cancer was bladder-origin.

Clones were read by immunoSEQ multiplex PCR, and TCRdb kept only the in-frame ones, dropping some. The sample lists around 120,000 clones; around 85% were seen once. Each patient presented with locally advanced or metastatic urothelial carcinoma. V was shortened by 9 bases and J by 3 bases, with 20 bases between the two germline ends. The CDR3 is 15 amino acids. CDR1 is MNHEY, CDR2 SMNVEV, per germline (reference sequence). This chain links TRBV27 with TRBJ2-5; no definite D call. The clonotype comes from a man aged 50 or older with urothelial cancer. Sequencing was performed on PBMCs, taken around atezolizumab (anti-PD-L1) treatment. The CDR3 region has the DNA TGTGCCAGTTCCAGGAAACACCAACCCGAAGAGACCCAGTACTTC. This encodes CASSRKHQPEETQYF.